This note documents a single TCR beta chain sequence. In the study's own analysis: Reference gene primer amplification gave nucleated cell count estimates. Using immunoSEQ multiplex PCR, the repertoire was profiled, and TCRdb retains in-frame clones only, with some absent. Clone size and V and J calls were adopted from that table, with D and trimming inferred from the DNA. The repertoire holds over 250,000 clones, with over 75% as singletons. Study members were between about 18 and 89 years old and lived in 20 to 25 US regions. Clinical histories supplied by participants themselves formed the basis of cohort assignment. CDR1 and CDR2 from the germline V gene are SGDLS and YYNGEE. There are 15 residues in the CDR3. Trimming left V 4 bases short and J 3 bases short, with 16 bases between. The data are from a study of blood T cell repertoires in COVID-19.

Sequencing was done on a sample of PBMCs or T cells enriched from blood (not recorded which). This clonotype originated in a woman between 18 and 30 years old who had recovered from COVID-19. V is TRBV9 and J is TRBJ1-2, with D unresolved. Here the CDR3 reads CASSRRGARDYGYTF. CDR3 DNA: TGTGCCAGCAGCCGGAGAGGCGCAAGAGACTATGGCTACACCTTC.